Each of the 14 T cell receptor beta chains below was sequenced from the same sample in a study of CD8 T cells in ankylosing spondylitis (dated by TCRdb to the late 2010s). The library was made by 5' RACE. Data came from an Illumina HiSeq 2500. The public reads were reanalyzed by TCRdb: fastp trimming at Q25, MiXCR alignment, in-frame beta chains only. Rows merge per CDR3 protein into single entries with the most common DNA and genes. For this sample the table gives some 350,000 distinct CDR3 sequences, of which under 15% were detected only once. 1.1% of the sample is held by the ten biggest clonotypes. Sequencing input: blood, either unsorted or a sorted T cell fraction (not recorded which). The receptor set was obtained from a male donor with ankylosing spondylitis or in good health (not recorded which).

The count of this clonotype is one. This could be a read error, since a much larger clone is one nucleotide away. The J gene is TRBJ2-2, the V gene TRBV12-3 or TRBV12-4; D unclear. The CDR3 contains 16 residues. CDR3 sequence (DNA): TGTGCCAGCAGTTTGGGCCTGCTCATGAACTCCGGGGAGCTGTTTTTT. This gives the protein CASSLGLLMNSGELFF.

The chain links TRBV25-1 to TRBJ1-1; D gene uncertain. Germline assignment: CDR1 MGHDK and CDR2 SYGVNS. The CDR3 spans 15 residues. V lost 4 bases to trimming and J lost 0 bases, with 12 bases between them. CDR3: CASSGTRTLNTEAFF. CDR3 coding DNA: TGTGCCAGCAGTGGTACCAGGACCCTGAACACTGAAGCTTTCTTT.

The chain uses TRBV12-3 or TRBV12-4 and TRBJ1-6; D is possibly TRBD1 (6 bases). V shed 6 bases and J shed 5 bases, with 11 bases lying between them. The CDR3 totals 14 residues. The CDR3 sequence is CASSQGQHNSPLHF. CDR3 nucleotides: TGTGCCAGCAGCCAGGGACAACATAATTCACCCCTCCACTTT.

This clonotype was observed a few times. The gene calls are TRBV10-3 and TRBJ2-3; D gene unclear. V was pared by 8 bases and J by 6 bases, with 18 bases between. The CDR3 is 14 residues long. Germline V lookup: CDR1 ENHRY, CDR2 SYGVKD. Here the CDR3 reads CAILSDRAPDTQYF. The CDR3, as DNA: TGTGCCATCCTCTCGGACCGCGCACCCGATACGCAGTATTTT.

The J gene is TRBJ2-7, the V gene TRBV5-1; no clear D. This CDR3 has 12 amino acids. V lost 4 bases to trimming and J lost 0 bases, with 5 bases between them. CDR1 is SGHRS and CDR2 is YFSETQ in the germline V gene. The CDR3 nucleotides read TGCGCCAGCAGCATGAGCTCCTACGAGCAGTACTTC. Amino acid sequence: CASSMSSYEQYF. Full variable domain (remainder filled in from reference TRBV5-1 and TRBJ2-7): KAGVTQTPRYLIKTRGQQVTLSCSPISGHRSVSWYQQTPGQGLQFLFEYFSETQRNKGNFPGRFSGRQFSNSRSEMNVSTLELGDSALYLCASSMSSYEQYFGPGTRLTVT.

This clonotype was detected many times. The chain combines TRBV5-1 with TRBJ2-3; 7 bases line up with TRBD2. Losses at the gene ends were 4 bases for V and 4 bases for J; bases not matched to a gene: 6. Germline assignment: CDR1 SGHRS and CDR2 YFSETQ. This CDR3 is built from 14 residues. The CDR3 DNA reads as TGCGCCAGCAGCCCAGGGACTATATCAGATACGCAGTATTTT. It is translated as CASSPGTISDTQYF.

This clonotype was seen a handful of times. The V gene is TRBV27, the J gene TRBJ2-1, with D tentatively TRBD1 or TRBD2 (5 bases each). The V gene's germline CDR1 is MNHEY and CDR2 SMNVEV (reference sequence). V lost 6 bases, J lost 2 bases, and 20 bases lay in between. There are 17 residues in the CDR3. The CDR3 spells CASSQPLAGTPYNEQFF. CDR3 nucleotide sequence: TGTGCCAGCAGCCAACCCCTCGCCGGGACCCCCTACAATGAGCAGTTCTTC.

This clonotype has only a few counts. This chain links TRBV27 with TRBJ1-1; the D is unclear. CDR1 is MNHEY and CDR2 is SMNVEV in the germline V gene (reference sequence). The CDR3 runs 17 residues. The V end lost 0 bases, the J end lost 1 base, and 15 bases lay between the germline ends. Here the CDR3 DNA reads TGTGCCAGCAGTTTATCGAGGTCAATTAAGGGGAACACTGAAGCTTTCTTT. Residues: CASSLSRSIKGNTEAFF.

This chain links TRBV3-1 with TRBJ1-2; no clear D. The ends were cut back, 3 bases at V and 2 bases at J, with 7 bases in the middle. The germline gives CDR1 LGHDT, CDR2 YNNKEL (reference sequence). The CDR3 runs to 13 residues. The DNA for the CDR3 is TGTGCCAGCAGCCAGTGGCAGAACTATGGCTACACCTTC. Its protein product is CASSQWQNYGYTF.

This clonotype appeared a few times. The CDR3 loop reads CASSQDKASTVGDTQYF. The CDR3 nucleotides read TGTGCCAGCAGCCAAGACAAGGCCTCCACTGTCGGAGATACGCAGTATTTT. This chain uses TRBV14 with TRBJ2-3; the D is unclear. Germline CDR1 SGHDN, CDR2 FVKESK. The CDR3 loop spans 17 amino acids. V lost 0 bases and J lost 5, with 18 bases in between.

This clonotype was counted at least ten times. The chain links TRBV7-2 to TRBJ1-6; D possibly corresponds to TRBD1 (5 bases). The CDR3 is made up of 16 amino acids. Germline V gives CDR1 SGHTA, CDR2 FQGNSA. V lost 6 bases and J lost 0, with 12 bases in between. The CDR3 region is CASRDAGSSYNSPLHF. In DNA form, the CDR3 reads TGTGCCAGCAGGGATGCAGGGAGCTCCTATAATTCACCCCTCCACTTT.

The chain couples TRBV7-2 to TRBJ2-1; TRBD2 matches 8 bases. The ends lost 5 bases at V and 3 bases at J; junction bases unmatched: 9. This CDR3 has 16 residues. In germline, CDR1 is SGHTA, CDR2 FQGNSA. In nucleotides, the CDR3 is TGTGCCAGCAGCCCGGGGGGGCAGGGTTTCTACAATGAGCAGTTCTTC. Its protein product is CASSPGGQGFYNEQFF.

This chain joins TRBV20-1 and TRBJ2-2, with a tentative D call TRBD2 (5 bases). The CDR3 has 15 amino acids. Deletions cut 3 bases from V and 1 base from J, with 12 bases between. The germline gives CDR1 DFQATT, CDR2 SNEGSKA (reference sequence). CDR3 amino acids: CSASGPGLNTGELFF. The DNA for the CDR3 is TGCAGTGCTAGCGGCCCGGGATTGAACACCGGGGAGCTGTTTTTT.

This clonotype occurred many times. The chain employs TRBV12-3 or TRBV12-4 and TRBJ2-4; TRBD2 matches at 7 bases. This CDR3 region has 15 residues. J was trimmed by 3 bases and V by 5 bases; bases with no gene match: 7. CDR3 bases: TGTGCCAGCAGTCCTGCCGGGGAGGGCAAAAACATTCAGTACTTC. Translating gives CASSPAGEGKNIQYF.